The present TCR beta chain was sequenced within a study of regulatory T cells in long-lasting Graves disease. Whole-study results and caveats: Persistent patients had a count of shared public clonotypes (about 2,500) that exceeded that of new patients (approximately 1,000). Repertoires from persistent disease leaned toward TRBV28, TRBJ1-2 and TRBJ2-5.

At least ten counts were recorded for this clonotype. What it binds is not known. Germline V CDR1 and CDR2: SGHRS, YFSETQ. The length of the CDR3 is 14 residues. V was cut by 4 bases and J by 4 bases, with 14 bases left in between. Researchers made TCR beta libraries by using iRepertoire HTBI primers and running Arm-PCR on CDR3 regions. TCRdb used MiXCR to reprocess the multiplex PCR reads, holding one entry per CDR3 protein. The sample gives a few hundred thousand distinct CDR3 sequences, around 24% of which show up once; approximately 25% is in the top ten. As to time point: persistent/refractory GD, antithyroid drugs over 5 years with positive TRAb. Extracted RNA from PBMCs served as the source of the TCR library. Graves' disease diagnoses used American Thyroid Association guidelines. Patients hailed from an endocrinology department in Xi'an, China.

The TCR comes from a female donor with Graves disease. The sample consisted of peripheral blood mononuclear cells (PBMCs), taken when the disease was refractory, from a patient treated with antithyroid drugs. The chain has TRBV5-1 and TRBJ1-2; a weak D match, TRBD1 (5 bases). Here the CDR3 reads CASSRGGDSYGYTF. CDR3 DNA sequence: TGCGCCAGCAGCCGAGGAGGGGATAGCTATGGCTACACCTTC. The full variable domain, with the rest looked up from reference TRBV5-1 and TRBJ1-2, is KAGVTQTPRYLIKTRGQQVTLSCSPISGHRSVSWYQQTPGQGLQFLFEYFSETQRNKGNFPGRFSGRQFSNSRSEMNVSTLELGDSALYLCASSRGGDSYGYTFGSGTRLTVV.